This is a list of T cell receptor beta chains from one sample in a study of T cells in Graves' hyperthyroidism and ophthalmopathy. TCRdb called the multiplex PCR reads again in MiXCR, with one record for every CDR3 protein. The table lists 550,000 to 600,000 distinct CDR3 sequences, 14% of them singletons, with roughly 7% in the top ten. Sequenced input: blood. The source is a woman aged 18 to 35 with Graves' ophthalmopathy. CDR3s include the opening cysteine and the closing phenylalanine or tryptophan. A D gene is named only where the DNA matches it firmly. Not all rows give a size; the values are once, few, many and, for expanded clones, a class.

D gene: .; V gene: TRBV7-9; clone size: few; J gene: TRBJ1-1; CDR3 protein: CASSHRVPEAFF; CDR3 DNA: TGTGCCAGCAGTCACAGGGTTCCTGAAGCTTTCTTT
D gene: .; V gene: TRBV7-2; clone size: many; J gene: TRBJ2-7; CDR3 protein: CASSLLVGEQYF; CDR3 DNA: TGTGCCAGCAGCTTATTGGTGGGTGAGCAGTACTTC
D gene: TRBD1; V gene: TRBV6-2/TRBV6-3; clone size: many; J gene: TRBJ1-2; CDR3 protein: CASSSGQAAYGYTF; CDR3 DNA: TGTGCCAGCAGTTCTGGACAGGCGGCCTATGGCTACACCTTC
D gene: TRBD1; V gene: TRBV28; clone size: many; J gene: TRBJ2-2; CDR3 protein: CASSFRQGRLFF; CDR3 DNA: TGTGCCAGCAGTTTCCGACAGGGAAGGCTGTTTTTT
D gene: TRBD1; V gene: TRBV27; clone size: few; J gene: TRBJ1-4; CDR3 protein: CASRARDRGLEKLFF; CDR3 DNA: TGTGCCAGCAGGGCCCGGGACAGGGGTCTTGAAAAACTGTTTTTT
D gene: .; V gene: TRBV4-2; clone size: few; J gene: TRBJ1-2; CDR3 protein: CASSQDRDWRDYGYTF; CDR3 DNA: TGTGCCAGCAGCCAAGACCGGGATTGGAGGGACTATGGCTACACCTTC
D gene: TRBD1; V gene: TRBV4-2; clone size: .; J gene: TRBJ1-4; CDR3 protein: CASSPHDRERTNEKLFF; CDR3 DNA: TGTGCCAGCAGCCCCCACGACAGGGAGAGGACTAATGAAAAACTGTTTTTT
D gene: .; V gene: TRBV5-1; clone size: many; J gene: TRBJ2-5; CDR3 protein: CASGSGTAASSGETQYF; CDR3 DNA: TGCGCCAGCGGATCCGGGACAGCCGCATCTAGCGGGGAGACCCAGTACTTC
D gene: .; V gene: TRBV29-1; clone size: .; J gene: TRBJ1-2; CDR3 protein: CTMGGVEQVQGGYGYTF; CDR3 DNA: TGCACCATGGGCGGGGTAGAACAGGTTCAGGGTGGCTATGGCTACACCTTC
D gene: .; V gene: TRBV6-5; clone size: few; J gene: TRBJ1-3; CDR3 protein: CASSYNGPNHGNTIYF; CDR3 DNA: TGTGCCAGCAGTTACAACGGACCTAATCACGGAAACACCATATATTTT
D gene: .; V gene: TRBV5-1; clone size: .; J gene: TRBJ2-7; CDR3 protein: CASSDSRLSYEQYF; CDR3 DNA: TGCGCCAGCAGTGACAGCCGTCTCTCCTACGAGCAGTACTTC
D gene: .; V gene: TRBV5-1; clone size: .; J gene: TRBJ2-3; CDR3 protein: CASSLQRPPDTQYF; CDR3 DNA: TGCGCCAGCAGCTTACAACGACCCCCCGATACGCAGTATTTT
D gene: TRBD2; V gene: TRBV7-6; clone size: .; J gene: TRBJ2-7; CDR3 protein: CASSGGTSGTYEQYF; CDR3 DNA: TGTGCCAGCAGCGGGGGGACTAGCGGGACCTACGAGCAGTACTTC
D gene: TRBD1; V gene: TRBV7-3; clone size: .; J gene: TRBJ2-3; CDR3 protein: CASSLRSTGAKTDTQYF; CDR3 DNA: TGTGCCAGCAGCCTCCGGTCGACAGGGGCCAAAACAGATACGCAGTATTTT
D gene: .; V gene: TRBV5-1; clone size: .; J gene: TRBJ2-5; CDR3 protein: CASSWGRENQETQYF; CDR3 DNA: TGCGCCAGCAGCTGGGGTAGGGAGAACCAAGAGACCCAGTACTTC
D gene: TRBD2; V gene: TRBV24-1; clone size: many; J gene: TRBJ2-1; CDR3 protein: CATSDSKRERDNEQFF; CDR3 DNA: TGTGCCACCAGTGATTCTAAGCGGGAGCGGGACAATGAGCAGTTCTTC
D gene: TRBD1; V gene: TRBV20-1; clone size: many; J gene: TRBJ2-7; CDR3 protein: CSARDDSRDRGYEQYF; CDR3 DNA: TGCAGTGCTAGAGATGATTCCCGGGACAGGGGCTACGAGCAGTACTTC
D gene: .; V gene: TRBV4-1; clone size: few; J gene: TRBJ1-1; CDR3 protein: CASRLGVADMNTEAFF; CDR3 DNA: TGCGCCAGCAGACTAGGGGTGGCAGATATGAACACTGAAGCTTTCTTT
D gene: TRBD2; V gene: TRBV9; clone size: many; J gene: TRBJ2-7; CDR3 protein: CASSPSQGGSYEQYF; CDR3 DNA: TGTGCCAGCAGCCCAAGTCAGGGAGGGTCCTACGAGCAGTACTTC
D gene: TRBD2; V gene: TRBV7-3; clone size: many; J gene: TRBJ2-1; CDR3 protein: CASSLRVGTTYNEQFF; CDR3 DNA: TGTGCCAGCAGCTTAAGAGTTGGGACTACCTACAATGAGCAGTTCTTC
D gene: .; V gene: TRBV6-1; clone size: many; J gene: TRBJ2-7; CDR3 protein: CASSASGLASYEQYF; CDR3 DNA: TGTGCCAGCAGTGCTTCGGGGCTAGCTTCCTACGAGCAGTACTTC
D gene: TRBD1; V gene: TRBV7-3; clone size: .; J gene: TRBJ1-2; CDR3 protein: CASSSRTGGEDGYTF; CDR3 DNA: TGTGCCAGCAGCTCCCGGACAGGGGGCGAAGATGGCTACACCTTC
D gene: .; V gene: TRBV11-3; clone size: many; J gene: TRBJ2-1; CDR3 protein: CASSPGGPGGEQFF; CDR3 DNA: TGTGCCAGCAGCCCCGGGGGCCCCGGGGGTGAGCAGTTCTTC
D gene: .; V gene: TRBV5-1; clone size: many; J gene: TRBJ2-3; CDR3 protein: CASSLREPSTDTQYF; CDR3 DNA: TGCGCCAGCAGCTTGAGGGAGCCTAGCACAGATACGCAGTATTTT
D gene: .; V gene: TRBV9; clone size: .; J gene: TRBJ2-5; CDR3 protein: CASSVGRDIRQETQYF; CDR3 DNA: TGTGCCAGCAGCGTAGGAAGGGACATAAGACAAGAGACCCAGTACTTC
D gene: .; V gene: TRBV28; clone size: many; J gene: TRBJ2-5; CDR3 protein: CASSLALAQAGETQYF; CDR3 DNA: TGTGCCAGCAGTTTGGCCCTAGCCCAAGCCGGGGAGACCCAGTACTTC
D gene: .; V gene: TRBV12-5; clone size: .; J gene: TRBJ2-7; CDR3 protein: CASGFSGTYEQYF; CDR3 DNA: TGTGCTAGTGGTTTTTCTGGGACCTACGAGCAGTACTTC
D gene: .; V gene: TRBV19; clone size: few; J gene: TRBJ1-5; CDR3 protein: CASSIEDQPQHF; CDR3 DNA: TGTGCCAGTAGTATAGAGGATCAGCCCCAGCATTTT
D gene: .; V gene: TRBV19; clone size: many; J gene: TRBJ1-5; CDR3 protein: CASRGSGDQPQHF; CDR3 DNA: TGTGCCAGTAGGGGGTCGGGTGACCAGCCCCAGCATTTT
D gene: TRBD2; V gene: TRBV7-2; clone size: .; J gene: TRBJ2-3; CDR3 protein: CASSPHAGLALADTQYF; CDR3 DNA: TGTGCCAGCAGCCCCCACGCGGGACTAGCTCTAGCAGATACGCAGTATTTT
D gene: TRBD2; V gene: TRBV7-3; clone size: once; J gene: TRBJ2-3; CDR3 protein: CASSLSSGSPDTQYF; CDR3 DNA: TGTGCCAGCAGCTTATCTAGCGGGAGCCCAGATACGCAGTATTTT
D gene: TRBD1; V gene: TRBV5-1; clone size: many; J gene: TRBJ1-1; CDR3 protein: CASSPSTGGTEAFF; CDR3 DNA: TGCGCCAGCAGCCCCTCAACAGGGGGCACTGAAGCTTTCTTT
D gene: TRBD2; V gene: TRBV11-3; clone size: many; J gene: TRBJ2-1; CDR3 protein: CASSLPAGAHEQFF; CDR3 DNA: TGTGCCAGCAGCCTACCAGCGGGAGCCCATGAGCAGTTCTTC
D gene: .; V gene: TRBV29-1; clone size: .; J gene: TRBJ2-6; CDR3 protein: CSVESGSGTNVLTF; CDR3 DNA: TGCAGCGTTGAAAGTGGGAGTGGGACCAACGTCCTGACTTTC
D gene: .; V gene: TRBV7-2; clone size: few; J gene: TRBJ2-2; CDR3 protein: CASSMTGELFF; CDR3 DNA: TGTGCCAGCAGCATGACCGGGGAGCTGTTTTTT
D gene: .; V gene: TRBV12-3/TRBV12-4; clone size: many; J gene: TRBJ2-1; CDR3 protein: CASCGGSSYNEQFF; CDR3 DNA: TGTGCCAGCTGTGGGGGGAGCTCCTACAATGAGCAGTTCTTC
D gene: TRBD2; V gene: TRBV3-1; clone size: .; J gene: TRBJ2-1; CDR3 protein: CASSPHETSGPLSYNEQFF; CDR3 DNA: TGTGCCAGCAGCCCCCATGAGACTAGCGGCCCTTTATCTTACAATGAGCAGTTCTTC
D gene: TRBD2; V gene: TRBV30; clone size: many; J gene: TRBJ2-7; CDR3 protein: CACTPGREAGALYEQYF; CDR3 DNA: TGTGCCTGCACCCCGGGACGCGAAGCGGGAGCCCTCTACGAGCAGTACTTC
D gene: .; V gene: TRBV2; clone size: many; J gene: TRBJ2-1; CDR3 protein: CASIETAYNEQFF; CDR3 DNA: TGTGCCAGCATTGAGACAGCCTACAATGAGCAGTTCTTC
D gene: .; V gene: TRBV7-3; clone size: few; J gene: TRBJ2-2; CDR3 protein: CASSRGAGALEGELFF; CDR3 DNA: TGTGCCAGCAGCCGTGGGGCAGGGGCCCTAGAAGGGGAGCTGTTTTTT
D gene: TRBD2; V gene: TRBV7-9; clone size: many; J gene: TRBJ2-2; CDR3 protein: CASRGLANTGELFF; CDR3 DNA: TGTGCCAGCCGGGGACTAGCGAACACCGGGGAGCTGTTTTTT
D gene: .; V gene: TRBV19; clone size: many; J gene: TRBJ1-2; CDR3 protein: CASSSAGDGYTF; CDR3 DNA: TGTGCCAGTAGTTCAGCAGGGGACGGCTACACCTTC
D gene: TRBD2; V gene: TRBV13; clone size: many; J gene: TRBJ2-7; CDR3 protein: CASTGRASGYEQYF; CDR3 DNA: TGTGCCAGCACTGGAAGGGCTAGCGGCTACGAGCAGTACTTC
D gene: TRBD2; V gene: TRBV20-1; clone size: .; J gene: TRBJ2-1; CDR3 protein: CSARGLAGYNEQFF; CDR3 DNA: TGCAGTGCCCGGGGACTAGCGGGATACAATGAGCAGTTCTTC
D gene: .; V gene: TRBV5-1; clone size: many; J gene: TRBJ1-1; CDR3 protein: CASSPDGRVGTEAFF; CDR3 DNA: TGCGCCAGCAGCCCCGATGGCAGGGTGGGCACTGAAGCTTTCTTT
D gene: .; V gene: TRBV5-1; clone size: .; J gene: TRBJ2-1; CDR3 protein: CASSPTSRGGNEQFF; CDR3 DNA: TGCGCCAGCAGCCCGACTAGTAGAGGGGGCAATGAGCAGTTCTTC
D gene: .; V gene: TRBV12-3/TRBV12-4; clone size: few; J gene: TRBJ1-1; CDR3 protein: CASSLLASEAFF; CDR3 DNA: TGTGCCAGCAGTTTATTAGCTTCTGAAGCTTTCTTT
D gene: .; V gene: TRBV12-3/TRBV12-4; clone size: few; J gene: TRBJ1-1; CDR3 protein: CASSIGAAMNTEAFF; CDR3 DNA: TGTGCCAGCAGCATAGGGGCAGCGATGAACACTGAAGCTTTCTTT
D gene: .; V gene: TRBV5-6; clone size: .; J gene: TRBJ1-1; CDR3 protein: CASSTITEAFF; CDR3 DNA: TGTGCCAGCAGCACCATTACCGAAGCTTTCTTT
D gene: TRBD1; V gene: TRBV20-1; clone size: many; J gene: TRBJ2-7; CDR3 protein: CSARGGRQGNEQYF; CDR3 DNA: TGCAGTGCTAGAGGGGGGCGACAGGGGAACGAGCAGTACTTC
D gene: TRBD2; V gene: TRBV5-1; clone size: many; J gene: TRBJ2-7; CDR3 protein: CASKIAGGWEQYF; CDR3 DNA: TGCGCCAGCAAAATAGCGGGGGGATGGGAGCAGTACTTC
D gene: TRBD2; V gene: TRBV9; clone size: .; J gene: TRBJ2-7; CDR3 protein: CASSVGLAGNHEQYF; CDR3 DNA: TGTGCCAGCAGCGTAGGACTAGCGGGGAACCACGAGCAGTACTTC
D gene: TRBD1; V gene: TRBV6-2/TRBV6-3; clone size: many; J gene: TRBJ1-1; CDR3 protein: CASSYPTGIGNTEAFF; CDR3 DNA: TGTGCCAGCAGTTACCCGACAGGGATCGGGAACACTGAAGCTTTCTTT
D gene: .; V gene: TRBV12-3/TRBV12-4; clone size: .; J gene: TRBJ2-1; CDR3 protein: CASSPMGDSGFYNEQFF; CDR3 DNA: TGTGCCAGCAGCCCCATGGGGGACTCGGGGTTCTACAATGAGCAGTTCTTC
D gene: .; V gene: TRBV7-2; clone size: many; J gene: TRBJ1-2; CDR3 protein: CASSLGGQSAGYTF; CDR3 DNA: TGTGCCAGCAGCTTAGGTGGACAGTCTGCTGGCTACACCTTC
D gene: .; V gene: TRBV6-1; clone size: many; J gene: TRBJ2-1; CDR3 protein: CASSELVIPSSYNEQFF; CDR3 DNA: TGTGCCAGCAGTGAATTGGTAATACCGTCCTCCTACAATGAGCAGTTCTTC
D gene: .; V gene: TRBV12-3/TRBV12-4; clone size: many; J gene: TRBJ1-5; CDR3 protein: CASDTRGSNQPQHF; CDR3 DNA: TGTGCCAGCGATACCAGGGGAAGCAATCAGCCCCAGCATTTT
D gene: TRBD1; V gene: TRBV6-1; clone size: .; J gene: TRBJ2-7; CDR3 protein: CASTLNPGQGGYEQYF; CDR3 DNA: TGTGCCAGCACCCTGAACCCGGGACAGGGGGGCTACGAGCAGTACTTC
D gene: TRBD2; V gene: TRBV2; clone size: many; J gene: TRBJ2-2; CDR3 protein: CASSSIAGEITGELFF; CDR3 DNA: TGTGCCAGCAGTTCAATAGCGGGGGAAATTACCGGGGAGCTGTTTTTT